The rows below give T cell receptor beta chains drawn from one sample of a study of cytomegalovirus exposure and HLA in healthy donors. Profiled with immunoSEQ multiplex PCR; TCRdb holds only in-frame clones, not every one. The sample lists more than 150,000 clones, roughly 80% occurring once. The sequenced sample consisted of PBMCs. Receptors originate from a man aged 35-49 years in good health and CMV-seronegative. Each CDR3 is given with its conserved first and last residue. A D gene is named only where the DNA matches it firmly. A clone size is listed for some rows: how often the clone was seen (once, few, many), or a class if it is expanded.

>TRBJ1-1|.|TRBV19|.
TGTGCCAGTAGTACCTACTCGGACAGTCTTGGCACTGAAGCTTTCTTT
CASSTYSDSLGTEAFF
>TRBJ1-5|TRBD1|TRBV6-4|.
TGTGCCAGCAGTGACCCCAGCTGGGACAGGGGAGGGTATAGCAATCAGCCCCAGCATTTT
CASSDPSWDRGGYSNQPQHF
>TRBJ1-1|.|TRBV7-2|.
TGTGCCAGCAGCCCAGGCGTCGGGGGAACTGAAGCTTTCTTT
CASSPGVGGTEAFF
>TRBJ2-7|.|TRBV5-1|.
TGCGCCAGCAGCTTGTGGCAAAACTACGAGCAGTACTTC
CASSLWQNYEQYF
>TRBJ1-3|.|TRBV18|.
TGTGCCAGCTCACCCGAGTCCTACCCTGGAAACACCATATATTTT
CASSPESYPGNTIYF
>TRBJ2-1|TRBD2|TRBV29-1|.
TGCAGCGTTAGGGGGACTAGCGGGTTATTTACTCCCAATGAGCAGTTCTTC
CSVRGTSGLFTPNEQFF
>TRBJ1-2|TRBD1|TRBV5-1|.
TGCGCCAGCAGCTCACCGGGACAGGGGGGATATGGCTACACCTTC
CASSSPGQGGYGYTF
>TRBJ2-1|.|TRBV5-6|.
TGTGCCAGCAGCCATGTATTCTACGAGCAGTTCTTC
CASSHVFYEQFF
>TRBJ2-2|.|TRBV7-8|few
TGTGCCAGCAGCCCCCCCCGGTGGGCAGGGCGGCACACCGGGGAGCTGTTTTTT
CASSPPRWAGRHTGELFF
>TRBJ1-5|.|TRBV20-1|.
TGCAGTGCCAACTGGGGGAGGACCCAGCATTTT
CSANWGRTQHF
>TRBJ2-4|.|TRBV30|.
TGTGCCTGGAGTCCGGAGACCAAAAACATTCAGTACTTC
CAWSPETKNIQYF
>TRBJ2-1|TRBD2|TRBV9|once
TGTGCCAGCAGCGATGGACTAGCGGGATACGATGAGCAGTTCTTC
CASSDGLAGYDEQFF
>TRBJ2-5|.|TRBV19|.
TGTGCCAGCCGCGTAAACGGCGGGACAGAGACCCAGTACTTC
CASRVNGGTETQYF
>TRBJ2-5|TRBD1|TRBV7-2|.
TGTGCCAGCAGCCCCGGCGGGACAGGGGGAAAGACCCAGTACTTC
CASSPGGTGGKTQYF
>TRBJ1-1|.|TRBV7-8|once
TGTGCCAGCAGCTTACCGGCAGACATCGCTGAAGCTTTCTTT
CASSLPADIAEAFF
>TRBJ2-3|TRBD1|TRBV15|.
TGTGCCACCAGCAGGGACAGGGGAACAGATACGCAGTATTTT
CATSRDRGTDTQYF
>TRBJ1-6|.|TRBV6-5|.
TGTGCCAGCAGTTACGGCACCGCCCGGAGTTCACCCCTCCACTTT
CASSYGTARSSPLHF
>TRBJ2-6|TRBD1|TRBV5-1|.
TGCGCCAGCAGCACGGGACAGGGGACCTCTGGGGCCAACGTCCTGACTTTC
CASSTGQGTSGANVLTF
>TRBJ1-1|.|TRBV7-2|few
TGTGCCAGCAGCTTAGGCAGGCCAAGGGGTACTGAAGCTTTCTTT
CASSLGRPRGTEAFF
>TRBJ2-7|TRBD2|TRBV7-9|.
TGTGCCAGCAGCTCGGGACTAGCGGGGTGGGACGAGCAGTACTTC
CASSSGLAGWDEQYF
>TRBJ2-7|TRBD1|TRBV30|.
TGTGCCTGGAGTAGGGACAGGGGGCACGAGCAGTACTTC
CAWSRDRGHEQYF
>TRBJ2-5|.|TRBV18|.
TGTGCCAGCTCACCCTCCGGGGGAGAGACCCAGTACTTC
CASSPSGGETQYF
>TRBJ2-6|TRBD1|TRBV28|.
TGTGCCAGCAGTTTAGGTTCAGGGGGCGTAGCTGGGGCCAACGTCCTGACTTTC
CASSLGSGGVAGANVLTF
>TRBJ2-7|TRBD2|TRBV5-1|.
TGCGCCAGCAGCTTGATAGCGGGAGGGAACGCCTACGAGCAGTACTTC
CASSLIAGGNAYEQYF
>TRBJ1-1|.|TRBV5-8|once
TGTGCCAGCAGCTCCAGTGAGAACACTGAAGCTTTCTTT
CASSSSENTEAFF
>TRBJ2-1|TRBD2|TRBV29-1|.
TGCAGCGCAATCCTAGCGGGAGGGCCGGTGGAGCAGTTCTTC
CSAILAGGPVEQFF
>TRBJ1-2|.|TRBV4-1|.
TGCGCCAGCAGCCAAGACATAACGGGGGGCCGGTATGGCTACACCTTC
CASSQDITGGRYGYTF
>TRBJ1-2|.|TRBV5-1|few
TGCGCCAGCAGCGGGGACACCTCCAACTATGGCTACACCTTC
CASSGDTSNYGYTF
>TRBJ2-1|.|TRBV10-3|.
TGTGCCATCAGTGAGTCGCAGGCCCGGCACAATGAGCAGTTCTTC
CAISESQARHNEQFF
>TRBJ1-6|TRBD1|TRBV28|few
TGTGCCAGCAGGACAGGGAGCTCCTATAATTCACCCCTCCACTTT
CASRTGSSYNSPLHF
>TRBJ1-1|TRBD1|TRBV6-5|.
TGTGCCAGCAGGACCACCGGACAGGGAGTCGCTGAAGCTTTCTTT
CASRTTGQGVAEAFF
>TRBJ1-5|.|TRBV30|.
TGTGCCTGGGATAGTCAGGGAAATCAGCCCCAGCATTTT
CAWDSQGNQPQHF
>TRBJ1-2|TRBD1|TRBV9|.
TGTGCCAGCAGCACGAACAGGGGTGCTAACTATGGCTACACCTTC
CASSTNRGANYGYTF
>TRBJ1-2|TRBD1|TRBV28|.
TGTGCCAGCAGTCCCCGACAGGGGAGAGGGGTCTATGGCTACACCTTC
CASSPRQGRGVYGYTF
>TRBJ2-7|TRBD2|TRBV7-2|.
TGTGCCAGCAGCACCGGACTAGCGGGAGAGCAGTACTTC
CASSTGLAGEQYF
>TRBJ2-7|TRBD1|TRBV27|.
TGTGCCAGCAGCCCTGGGACAGGGAGCTCCTACGAGCAGTACTTC
CASSPGTGSSYEQYF
>TRBJ2-7|TRBD1|TRBV27|.
TGTGCCAGCAGTCGAGGGACAGGGGGCCCCTACGAGCAGTACTTC
CASSRGTGGPYEQYF
>TRBJ2-7|.|TRBV28|.
TGTGCCAGCAGTCCCCCGGGGGACAGCTACGAGCAGTACTTC
CASSPPGDSYEQYF
>TRBJ1-1|.|TRBV5-5|.
TGTGCCAGCAGCTTGCTACAGCCCACTGAAGCTTTCTTT
CASSLLQPTEAFF
>TRBJ2-5|.|TRBV5-6|.
TGTGCCAGCCGGCCCGGGACATTGGGGACCCAGTACTTC
CASRPGTLGTQYF